The 22 T cell receptor beta chains listed next were all sequenced from one sample in a study of blood T cells in healthy people across ages. It was with a sample-barcoded 5' primer and a J-beta primer mix that a second PCR of roughly 6 to 12 cycles was run. TCRdb independently ran MiXCR on the 5' RACE reads; one entry per CDR3 protein. The sample consists of about 1.1 million distinct CDR3 sequences, approximately 38% of them appearing once. Specimen: blood. All receptors come from a man younger than 30 in good health.

This rearrangement joins TRBV6-1 to TRBJ2-3; tentative D call: TRBD2 (6 bases). V lost 6 bases and J lost 0, with 13 bases in between. Looked up from germline, CDR1 is MNHNS and CDR2 is SASEGT. CDR3 size: 15 residues. The CDR3 DNA reads as TGTGCCAGCAGCGACGGGCGGGAAAGCACAGATACGCAGTATTTT. Translation: CASSDGRESTDTQYF.

V and J are TRBV20-1 and TRBJ2-7; 8 bases agree with TRBD1. This CDR3 has 14 amino acids. Germline CDR1 is DFQATT and CDR2 is SNEGSKA (reference sequence). With 6 bases clipped from V and 0 bases from J, the junction kept 7 bases outside the gene matches. CDR3 sequence (DNA): TGCAGTGCCACTAGGACAGGGAGCTCCTACGAGCAGTACTTC. Encoded protein: CSATRTGSSYEQYF.

The rearrangement links TRBV28 to TRBJ2-3; D ambiguous. V shed 6 bases and J shed 2 bases, with 15 bases lying between them. Germline CDR1 MDHEN, CDR2 SYDVKM. The CDR3 spans 15 residues. The CDR3 DNA reads TGTGCCAGCAGCCAGCCCCATCGGCCCACAGATACGCAGTATTTT. As protein: CASSQPHRPTDTQYF.

The table lists this clonotype with a few counts. This chain joins TRBV27 and TRBJ2-4; no clear D gene. The length of the CDR3 is 17 residues. The V gene lost 5 bases and the J gene lost 0 bases, with 17 bases spanning the gap. The germline V gene has CDR1 MNHEY and CDR2 SMNVEV (reference sequence). This chain's CDR3 is CASSLRLSPLAKNIQYF. In DNA, the CDR3 is TGTGCCAGCAGTCTTCGACTCAGCCCGCTAGCCAAAAACATTCAGTACTTC.

The chain employs TRBV12-3 or TRBV12-4 and TRBJ2-7; D uncertain. This CDR3 is 13 amino acids long. V was trimmed by 3 bases and J by 2 bases, leaving 8 bases between them. For the CDR3, the DNA is TGTGCCAGCAGTTTTGGCCCAACCTACGAGCAGTACTTC. Its protein product is CASSFGPTYEQYF.

The chain employs TRBV4-3 and TRBJ1-2; a weak D match, TRBD1 (5 bases). This CDR3 has 15 residues. V was shortened by 0 bases and J by 6 bases, with 14 bases between the two germline ends. Per the germline V gene, CDR1 is LGHNA and CDR2 is YSLEER. CDR3 region: CASSQERDSQHGYTF. The CDR3 DNA reads TGCGCCAGCAGCCAAGAACGGGACTCCCAACATGGCTACACCTTC.

The gene calls are TRBV6-2 or TRBV6-3 and TRBJ2-7, with 10 bases aligning to TRBD2. The CDR3 is 16 residues long. Germline values: CDR1 MNHEY, CDR2 SVGEGT. V shed 5 bases, J shed 7 bases, and the junction held 14 bases outside the gene matches. The CDR3 nucleotides read TGTGCCAGCAGTCCCTCCGGACTAGCGGCCTACAATGAGCAGTACTTC. It specifies CASSPSGLAAYNEQYF.

This clonotype was counted a few times. The chain couples TRBV20-1 to TRBJ1-5; the D gene is possibly TRBD1 (6 bases). The CDR3 runs 14 residues. Germline assignment: CDR1 DFQATT and CDR2 SNEGSKA (reference sequence). V was trimmed by 6 bases and J by 7 bases, leaving 19 bases between them. CDR3 protein: CSASDRPPKQPQHF. Written as DNA, the CDR3 is TGCAGTGCAAGCGACAGGCCTCCTAAACAGCCCCAGCATTTT.

The CDR3 region is CASSPTEGRGRGGVFF. The CDR3, as DNA: TGTGCCAGCAGTCCTACGGAGGGAAGGGGGCGAGGAGGTGTGTTTTTT. The chain is built from TRBV2 and TRBJ1-4, with 7 bases lining up with TRBD1. Germline lookup yields CDR1 SNHLY and CDR2 FYNNEI. V was pared by 5 bases and J by 15 bases, with 21 bases of the junction left unmatched. This CDR3 has 16 residues.

This clonotype showed up many times. Compared with germline, one end of the junction differs, possibly owing to a read error. J is TRBJ1-1 and V is TRBV4-1; TRBD1 agrees at 8 bases. Germline V gives CDR1 MGHRA, CDR2 YSYEKL. This CDR3 is built from 15 residues. This CDR3 is CASSQGQGMNTEAFF. The CDR3 DNA follows: TGTGCCAGCAGTCAAGGACAGGGTATGAACACTGAAGCTTTCTTT.

This clonotype was counted a few times. This chain connects TRBV3-1 to TRBJ1-2; 8 bases are a match to TRBD1. J was trimmed by 9 bases and V by 4 bases; bases with no gene match: 10. Germline lookup yields CDR1 LGHDT and CDR2 YNNKEL (reference sequence). The CDR3 covers 14 residues. The CDR3 DNA is TGTGCCAGCAGCCCACACGACAGGGGTACGAGCTACACCTTC. Translation: CASSPHDRGTSYTF.

This clonotype has only a few counts. The gene calls are TRBV9 and TRBJ2-3; D gene uncertain. From germline, CDR1 is SGDLS and CDR2 YYNGEE. The CDR3 has 15 residues. Trimming cost V 1 base and J 0 bases, with 9 bases left between them. CDR3 nucleotide sequence: TGTGCCAGCAGCGTATTGGGCCTAAGCACAGATACGCAGTATTTT. Translating gives CASSVLGLSTDTQYF.

The V and J genes are TRBV2 and TRBJ2-1; maybe TRBD2 (6 bases). The V gene lost 0 bases and the J gene lost 8 bases, with 11 bases spanning the gap. This CDR3 spans 14 amino acids. CDR1 is SNHLY, CDR2 FYNNEI, per germline. The DNA of the CDR3 is TGTGCCAGCAGTGAAGCAGGAGGGAACCATGAGCAGTTCTTC. Translating gives CASSEAGGNHEQFF.

The CDR3 loop reads CASSPLAGGGETQYF. The CDR3 region has the DNA TGTGCCAGCAGTCCGTTAGCGGGGGGAGGGGAGACCCAGTACTTC. The V call is TRBV12-3 or TRBV12-4, the J call TRBJ2-5; 10 bases are shared with TRBD2. V was clipped by 5 bases and J by 5 bases; unmatched bases: 8. This CDR3 region has 15 residues.

The chain joins TRBV27 to TRBJ2-7; D assignment may be TRBD1 or TRBD2 (5 bases each). The germline V and J ends were trimmed by 0 bases and 0 bases, with 6 bases remaining between them. The CDR3 has 14 amino acids. CDR1 MNHEY and CDR2 SMNVEV come from the germline V gene (reference sequence). In DNA, the CDR3 is TGTGCCAGCAGTTTATCCGGGACCTCCTACGAGCAGTACTTC. It yields the protein CASSLSGTSYEQYF.

V gene TRBV20-1 combines with J gene TRBJ2-7; 8 bases align to TRBD1. The germline V gene encodes CDR1 DFQATT and CDR2 SNEGSKA (reference sequence). V was pared by 5 bases and J by 3 bases, with 3 bases of the junction left unmatched. This CDR3 region has 12 residues. CDR3 nucleotide sequence: TGCAGTGCTGAAGACAGGGGCTACGAGCAGTACTTC. Its protein product is CSAEDRGYEQYF.

This clonotype came up a few times. This chain's CDR3 is CASSPAGDPNEKLFF. CDR3 nucleotides: TGCGCCAGCAGCCCCGCAGGCGATCCAAATGAAAAACTGTTTTTT. The chain carries TRBV5-1 and TRBJ1-4; D gene ambiguous. V was trimmed by 4 bases and J by 5 bases, leaving 15 bases between them. From germline, CDR1 is SGHRS and CDR2 YFSETQ. The CDR3 is made up of 15 amino acids.

The chain links TRBV4-2 to TRBJ2-3; D is possibly TRBD2 (5 bases). Trimming removed 1 base from V and 3 bases from J, with 14 bases in between. The V gene's germline CDR1 is LGHNA and CDR2 YNFKEQ. This CDR3 has 16 amino acids. Written as DNA, the CDR3 is TGTGCCAGCAGCCAAGGAGAAAGACTACCGACAGATACGCAGTATTTT. Protein product: CASSQGERLPTDTQYF.

This sequence joins TRBV7-8 and TRBJ2-5; D perhaps matches TRBD2 (6 bases). CDR3 length equals 15 residues. Trimming took off 5 bases at V and 4 bases at J, with 17 bases between the two ends. The germline V gene encodes CDR1 SGHVS and CDR2 FQNEAQ. This CDR3 is CASSREWVARETQYF. Written as DNA, the CDR3 is TGTGCCAGCAGCCGGGAGTGGGTGGCGCGAGAGACCCAGTACTTC.

This clonotype was detected many times. The gene calls are TRBV20-1 and TRBJ2-1; 7 positions match TRBD1. The length of the CDR3 is 14 residues. V shed 2 bases, J shed 5 bases, and the junction held 6 bases outside the gene matches. Germline CDR1 is DFQATT and CDR2 is SNEGSKA (reference sequence). Here the CDR3 DNA reads TGCAGTGCTAGAAACAGGGGCATGAACAATGAGCAGTTCTTC. Its translation is CSARNRGMNNEQFF.

The chain links TRBV9 to TRBJ2-6; D is perhaps TRBD1 (5 bases). The CDR3 runs to 19 residues. Germline CDR1 is SGDLS and CDR2 is YYNGEE. Trimming removed 3 bases at V and 0 bases at J, with 19 bases between. The CDR3 coding sequence is TGTGCCAGCAGCGGGAGACAGACGACAACAGGCTCTGGGGCCAACGTCCTGACTTTC. Encoded protein: CASSGRQTTTGSGANVLTF.

This clonotype was observed a few times. J is TRBJ2-5 and V is TRBV2; possibly TRBD1 for D (5 bases). This CDR3 region has 12 residues. Trimming left V 4 bases short and J 4 bases short, with 7 bases between. The germline V gene encodes CDR1 SNHLY and CDR2 FYNNEI. This chain's CDR3 is CASSAGPETQYF. CDR3 coding DNA: TGTGCCAGCAGTGCAGGGCCAGAGACCCAGTACTTC. The entire variable domain, with the rest obtained from reference TRBV2 and TRBJ2-5, is as follows: EPEVTQTPSHQVTQMGQEVILRCVPISNHLYFYWYRQILGQKVEFLVSFYNNEISEKSEIFDDQFSVERPDGSNFTLKIRSTKLEDSAMYFCASSAGPETQYFGPGTRLLVL.